These T cell receptor beta chains were read from a single sample in a study of T cell responses to AZD1222 COVID-19 vaccine. TCRdb keeps only in-frame clones here, not all; method: immunoSEQ multiplex PCR. The sample has about 170,000 clones, around 87% seen once. Specimen: peripheral blood, collected on day 0 of AZD1222 vaccination. The receptors derive from an adult in good health. Both conserved end residues are part of each CDR3. D genes are given only for firm matches. Only part of the rows carry a size: once, few, many, or a class if the clone is expanded.

clone size	D gene	J gene	V gene	CDR3 length	CDR3 protein	CDR3 DNA
.	.	TRBJ1-3	TRBV10-1	14	CASSDGLSGNTIYF	TGCGCCAGCAGTGATGGACTCTCTGGAAACACCATATATTTT
.	.	TRBJ2-3	TRBV6-5	13	CASSRTNTDTQYF	TGTGCCAGCAGCCGGACTAACACAGATACGCAGTATTTT
.	TRBD1	TRBJ1-1	TRBV6-5	13	CASSITGVSEAFF	TGTGCCAGCAGTATCACAGGGGTTTCTGAAGCTTTCTTT
.	TRBD1	TRBJ2-7	TRBV6-5	12	CAVRGQAGEQYF	TGTGCCGTGAGGGGGCAGGCCGGTGAGCAGTACTTC
.	TRBD2	TRBJ2-3	TRBV24-1	16	CATSDGSGRNTDTQYF	TGTGCCACCAGTGATGGGAGCGGGAGAAACACAGATACGCAGTATTTT
.	.	TRBJ1-2	TRBV2	13	CASSDQVYYGYTF	TGTGCCAGCAGTGATCAGGTTTACTATGGCTACACCTTC
few	.	TRBJ1-1	TRBV19	13	CASTLTRYTEAFF	TGTGCCAGTACGCTGACCAGATATACTGAAGCTTTCTTT
.	.	TRBJ2-7	TRBV29-1	13	CSVAGRNSYEQYF	TGCAGCGTTGCGGGACGTAACTCCTACGAGCAGTACTTC
.	.	TRBJ2-1	TRBV2	16	CASSPLKANLYNEQFF	TGTGCCAGCAGTCCCCTTAAGGCCAATCTCTACAATGAGCAGTTCTTC
.	.	TRBJ2-7	TRBV5-1	12	CASSLIPGEQYF	TGCGCCAGCAGCTTGATACCTGGGGAGCAGTACTTC
.	.	TRBJ2-4	TRBV6-5	13	CASTLPPSNIQYF	TGTGCCAGCACCTTACCCCCGAGCAACATTCAGTACTTC
once	.	TRBJ2-1	TRBV5-1	10	CARPRDEQFF	TGCGCCAGACCTAGGGATGAGCAGTTCTTC
.	TRBD1	TRBJ2-5	TRBV24-1	16	CATSDPGQGAGETQYF	TGTGCCACCAGTGACCCGGGACAGGGGGCGGGAGAGACCCAGTACTTC
once	.	TRBJ2-5	TRBV30	14	CACSPGSGAETQYF	TGTGCCTGCTCTCCTGGGTCGGGAGCGGAGACCCAGTACTTC
few	TRBD1	TRBJ1-3	TRBV4-1	16	CASSQGGTGGLYTIYF	TGCGCCAGCAGCCAAGGCGGGACAGGGGGGTTGTACACCATATATTTT
once	TRBD2	TRBJ2-7	TRBV4-1	16	CASSQAPSSGAYEQYF	TGCGCCAGCAGCCAAGCCCCATCTAGCGGCGCTTACGAGCAGTACTTC
.	TRBD1	TRBJ1-2	TRBV3-1/TRBV3-2	16	CASSHWDRHSNYGYTF	TGTGCCAGCAGCCACTGGGACAGACACTCTAACTATGGCTACACCTTC
.	.	TRBJ1-2	TRBV28	16	CASSLRLGVGMRGYTF	TGTGCCAGCAGCTTGAGATTGGGGGTTGGAATGAGGGGCTACACCTTC
.	.	TRBJ2-5	TRBV5-1	14	CASSLIQAQETQYF	TGCGCCAGCAGCTTGATACAGGCCCAAGAGACCCAGTACTTC
once	TRBD2	TRBJ2-7	TRBV11-2	13	CASSWTSTYEQYF	TGTGCCAGCAGCTGGACTAGTACCTACGAGCAGTACTTC
few	.	TRBJ2-7	TRBV10-3	15	CAIRGGQVSSYEQYF	TGTGCCATCAGGGGAGGACAGGTGAGCTCCTACGAGCAGTACTTC
once	.	TRBJ1-3	TRBV6-5	16	CASSYTTQSSGNTIYF	TGTGCCAGCAGTTACACGACCCAGAGCTCTGGAAACACCATATATTTT
.	.	TRBJ2-7	TRBV6-5	11	CASSSWSEQYF	TGTGCCAGCAGCTCTTGGTCCGAGCAGTACTTC
.	TRBD2	TRBJ2-1	TRBV9	16	CASSVVSGRAYNEQFF	TGTGCCAGCAGCGTAGTAAGCGGGAGGGCCTACAATGAGCAGTTCTTC
.	.	TRBJ1-1	TRBV5-1	15	CASSLDGTRGTEAFF	TGCGCCAGCAGCTTAGATGGGACACGAGGCACTGAAGCTTTCTTT
once	.	TRBJ1-4	TRBV29-1	12	CSGGRANEKLFF	TGCAGTGGCGGCAGGGCTAATGAAAAACTGTTTTTT
.	.	TRBJ2-7	TRBV4-2	15	CASSQGGLYLDEQYF	TGTGCCAGCAGCCAAGGGGGACTTTACCTAGACGAGCAGTACTTC
.	.	TRBJ2-2	TRBV19	21	CASSVDRVVQLAERNTGELFF	TGTGCCAGTAGTGTGGACAGGGTGGTCCAACTAGCGGAGCGAAACACCGGGGAGCTGTTTTTT
once	TRBD1	TRBJ1-6	TRBV10-2	14	CASSGQGDFSPLHF	TGCGCCAGCAGTGGTCAGGGGGATTTTTCACCCCTCCACTTT
.	.	TRBJ1-1	TRBV20-1	14	CSASHREGGTEAFF	TGCAGTGCTAGTCACAGGGAGGGGGGCACTGAAGCTTTCTTT
.	.	TRBJ1-1	TRBV19	13	CASSMEAGREAFF	TGTGCCAGTAGTATGGAGGCGGGAAGGGAAGCTTTCTTT
.	.	TRBJ2-4	TRBV6-5	14	CASRIGRTQNIQYF	TGTGCCAGCCGGATCGGAAGGACTCAAAACATTCAGTACTTC
.	.	TRBJ2-7	TRBV7-8	14	CASSLTGTSFEQYF	TGTGCCAGCAGCCTCACCGGGACTTCCTTCGAGCAGTACTTC
.	TRBD1	TRBJ1-5	TRBV6-1	14	CASSERTGGQPQHF	TGTGCCAGCAGTGAGAGGACAGGGGGTCAGCCCCAGCATTTT
.	.	TRBJ1-2	TRBV6-5	13	CASSPIGGNGYTF	TGTGCCAGCAGTCCCATAGGGGGAAATGGCTACACCTTC
few	.	TRBJ1-2	TRBV5-1	15	CASSSGTLMNYGYTF	TGCGCCAGCAGCTCCGGGACACTCATGAACTATGGCTACACCTTC
.	.	TRBJ2-1	TRBV19	12	CASSDLYNEQFF	TGTGCCAGTAGCGACCTCTACAATGAGCAGTTCTTC
.	TRBD1	TRBJ1-1	TRBV5-1	17	CASSLGQGARANTEAFF	TGCGCCAGCAGCTTGGGGCAGGGGGCCCGAGCGAACACTGAAGCTTTCTTT